The next 15 T cell receptor beta chains were all read from a single sample in a study of T cell responses to AZD1222 COVID-19 vaccine. TCRdb's copy holds only in-frame clones and misses some; the assay was immunoSEQ multiplex PCR. The data contain 120,000 to 150,000 clones, 85% to 90% of them singletons. The sequences come from peripheral blood, collected 28 days after the second AZD1222 dose. The receptor source for this set is an adult who received the AZD1222 COVID-19 vaccine.

This sequence joins TRBV5-1 and TRBJ1-5; no definite D call. The CDR3 consists of 15 residues. V was shortened by 0 bases and J by 0 bases, with 7 bases between the two germline ends. The germline gives CDR1 SGHRS, CDR2 YFSETQ. This CDR3 is CASSLDPGSNQPQHF. CDR3 in DNA: TGCGCCAGCAGCTTGGACCCGGGTAGCAATCAGCCCCAGCATTTT.

The chain carries TRBV30 and TRBJ2-5, with D perhaps TRBD2 (6 bases). The CDR3 consists of 16 residues. Trimming removed 0 bases at V and 6 bases at J, with 20 bases between. Germline V gene lookup returns CDR1 GTSNPN and CDR2 SVGIG (reference sequence). The CDR3 is CAWSVLSSNGGKTQYF. As DNA, the CDR3 is TGTGCCTGGAGTGTACTGTCTAGTAATGGAGGGAAGACCCAGTACTTC.

This clone was seen more than once but under ten times. CDR3 bases: TGTGCCAGCAGTTCCCTAGGGAACACTGAAGCTTTCTTT. Its translation is CASSSLGNTEAFF. This rearrangement joins TRBV6-5 to TRBJ1-1; no firm D call. This CDR3 is 13 amino acids long. Germline CDR1 reads MNHEY; CDR2 reads SVGAGI. V was shortened by 4 bases and J by 1 base, with 7 bases between the two germline ends.

The rearrangement links TRBV28 to TRBJ2-1; D call uncertain. Trimming pared 3 bases from V and 6 bases from J, leaving 9 bases between. Germline V gene sequence: CDR1 MDHEN, CDR2 SYDVKM. The CDR3 length is 13 residues. The CDR3 DNA reads as TGTGCCAGCAGTTTCCAAGGAAGCAATGAGCAGTTCTTC. Residues: CASSFQGSNEQFF.

This chain joins TRBV10-2 and TRBJ2-5; D might be TRBD2 (5 bases). Trimming removed 5 bases from V and 5 bases from J, with 9 bases in between. The V gene's germline CDR1 is WSHSY and CDR2 SAAADI. This CDR3 region has 12 residues. The CDR3 coding sequence is TGCGCCAGCAGTCCCTCGGGGGAGACCCAGTACTTC. Its protein product is CASSPSGETQYF.

This chain links TRBV6-5 with TRBJ2-4, with D maybe TRBD2 (7 bases). Germline CDR1 reads MNHEY; CDR2 reads SVGAGI. The CDR3 is 15 amino acids. Between the trimmed V and J ends, which lost 4 bases and 7 bases, there was a span of 17 bases. The CDR3 DNA reads TGTGCCAGCAGTTCTTCCTGGGGGGGGCGGAACATTCAGTACTTC. This translates into CASSSSWGGRNIQYF.

V and J are TRBV5-6 and TRBJ2-7; 13 bases agree with TRBD2. This CDR3 contains 15 residues. Looked up from germline, CDR1 is SGHDT and CDR2 is YYEEEE. Trimming took 4 bases from V and 3 from J; bases not matched to a gene: 4. CDR3 sequence reads: CASSQLAGGSYEQYF. In DNA form, the CDR3 reads TGTGCCAGCAGCCAACTAGCGGGAGGGAGCTACGAGCAGTACTTC. The variable domain in full, with the rest retrieved from reference TRBV5-6 and TRBJ2-7, is DAGVTQSPTHLIKTRGQQVTLRCSPKSGHDTVSWYQQALGQGPQFIFQYYEEEERQRGNFPDRFSGHQFPNYSSELNVNALLLGDSALYLCASSQLAGGSYEQYFGPGTRLTVT.

A remark on this clone: Germline and junction disagree at one end, which may indicate a read error. The chain uses TRBV7-7 and TRBJ1-1; TRBD1 agrees at 9 bases. CDR1 and CDR2 (germline): SSHAT, FNYEAQ (reference sequence). The CDR3 totals 13 residues. The chain's CDR3 is CASSSDRGTEAFF. In DNA form, the CDR3 reads TGTGCTAGCAGCTCGGACAGGGGCACTGAAGCTTTCTTT.

The V gene is TRBV30, the J gene TRBJ1-6; possible D gene TRBD1, 6 bases. The V gene's germline CDR1 is GTSNPN and CDR2 SVGIG (reference sequence). Trimming took 0 bases from V and 5 from J, leaving 11 bases between them. CDR3 length: 15 residues. The CDR3 DNA reads TGTGCCTGGAGTGTGCGATGGGGGCATAATTCACCCCTCCACTTT. This gives the protein CAWSVRWGHNSPLHF.

This sequence joins TRBV5-4 and TRBJ2-2; 9 nucleotides agree with TRBD2. This CDR3 is 18 amino acids long. The junction had 13 bases not matched to a gene; V was cut back by 6 bases and J by 1 base. Germline V lookup: CDR1 SGHNT, CDR2 YYREEE (reference sequence). For the CDR3, the DNA is TGTGCCAGCACCGCTCTGGGGGCGGGAGGGGTGAACACCGGGGAGCTGTTTTTT. Its protein product is CASTALGAGGVNTGELFF.

The gene calls are TRBV6-5 and TRBJ2-7; D might be TRBD1 (6 bases). The germline V gene has CDR1 MNHEY and CDR2 SVGAGI. The CDR3 length is 13 residues. V lost 6 bases to trimming and J lost 7 bases, with 16 bases between them. The CDR3 here is CASRNQGTGEQYF. For the CDR3, the DNA is TGTGCCAGCAGGAACCAGGGGACGGGTGAGCAGTACTTC.

The rearrangement links TRBV4-2 to TRBJ2-1; the D gene is possibly TRBD2 (5 bases). This CDR3 has 13 residues. The V end was cut by 3 bases, the J end by 10 bases, with 13 bases between. CDR1 is LGHNA and CDR2 is YNFKEQ in the germline V gene. The CDR3 DNA reads as TGTGCCAGCAGCCAGATAGCGCAGCGGGAGCAGTTCTTC. Its translation is CASSQIAQREQFF.

The genes are TRBV11-3 and TRBJ2-1; D is ambiguous. Germline CDR1 is SGHNT and CDR2 is YENEEA. The CDR3 covers 12 residues. The V end lost 2 bases, the J end lost 7 bases, and 6 bases lay between the germline ends. The chain's CDR3 is CASSLQPNEQFF. The CDR3 DNA is TGTGCCAGCAGCTTACAGCCTAATGAGCAGTTCTTC.

The chain's CDR3 is CASSFTGTGTSEQYF. CDR3 nucleotides: TGTGCCAGCAGCTTTACAGGGACAGGGACATCAGAGCAGTACTTC. The V and J genes are TRBV5-8 and TRBJ2-7; 9 bases map to TRBD1. This CDR3 region has 15 residues. The J segment lost 7 bases and the V segment lost 2 bases, leaving 10 bases of the junction unmatched. Germline CDR1 SGHTS, CDR2 YDEGEE.

This chain uses TRBV23-1 with TRBJ1-3, with TRBD1 identical over 8 bases. TRBV23-1 counts as an open reading frame of uncertain function. V lost 1 base and J lost 0; bases outside the gene matches: 8. CDR3 length: 18 amino acids. This chain's CDR3 is CASSQFHRGGLSGNTIYF. In nucleotides, the CDR3 is TGCGCCAGCAGTCAATTCCACAGGGGGGGACTCTCTGGAAACACCATATATTTT.